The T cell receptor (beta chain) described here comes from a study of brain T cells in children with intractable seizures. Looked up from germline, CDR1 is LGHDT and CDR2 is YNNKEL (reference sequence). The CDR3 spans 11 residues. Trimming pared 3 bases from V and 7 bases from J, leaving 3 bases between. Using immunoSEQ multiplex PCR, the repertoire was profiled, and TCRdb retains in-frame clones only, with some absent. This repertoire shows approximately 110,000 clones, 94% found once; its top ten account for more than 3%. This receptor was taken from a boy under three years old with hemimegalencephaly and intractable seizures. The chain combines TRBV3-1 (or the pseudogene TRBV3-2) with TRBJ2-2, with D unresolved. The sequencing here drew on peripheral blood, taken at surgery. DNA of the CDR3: TGTGCCAGCAGCCAGCTCGGGGAGCTGTTTTTT. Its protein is CASSQLGELFF.